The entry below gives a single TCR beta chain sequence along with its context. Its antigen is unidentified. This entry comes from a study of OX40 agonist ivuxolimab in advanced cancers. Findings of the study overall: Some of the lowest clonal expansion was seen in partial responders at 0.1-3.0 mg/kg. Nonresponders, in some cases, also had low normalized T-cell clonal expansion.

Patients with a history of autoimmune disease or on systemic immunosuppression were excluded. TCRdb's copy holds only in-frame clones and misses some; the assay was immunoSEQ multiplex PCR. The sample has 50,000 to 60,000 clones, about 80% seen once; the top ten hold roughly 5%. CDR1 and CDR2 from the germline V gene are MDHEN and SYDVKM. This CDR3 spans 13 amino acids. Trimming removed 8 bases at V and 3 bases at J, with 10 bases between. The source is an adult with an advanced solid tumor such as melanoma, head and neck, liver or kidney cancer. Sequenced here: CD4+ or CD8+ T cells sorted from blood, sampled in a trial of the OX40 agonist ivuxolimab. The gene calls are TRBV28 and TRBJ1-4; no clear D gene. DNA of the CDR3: TGTGCCAGCGGAGGTCTACCTAATGAAAAACTGTTTTTT. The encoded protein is CASGGLPNEKLFF. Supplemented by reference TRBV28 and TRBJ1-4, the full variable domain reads DVKVTQSSRYLVKRTGEKVFLECVQDMDHENMFWYRQDPGLGLRLIYFSYDVKMKEKGDIPEGYSVSREKKERFSLILESASTNQTSMYLCASGGLPNEKLFFGSGTQLSVL.